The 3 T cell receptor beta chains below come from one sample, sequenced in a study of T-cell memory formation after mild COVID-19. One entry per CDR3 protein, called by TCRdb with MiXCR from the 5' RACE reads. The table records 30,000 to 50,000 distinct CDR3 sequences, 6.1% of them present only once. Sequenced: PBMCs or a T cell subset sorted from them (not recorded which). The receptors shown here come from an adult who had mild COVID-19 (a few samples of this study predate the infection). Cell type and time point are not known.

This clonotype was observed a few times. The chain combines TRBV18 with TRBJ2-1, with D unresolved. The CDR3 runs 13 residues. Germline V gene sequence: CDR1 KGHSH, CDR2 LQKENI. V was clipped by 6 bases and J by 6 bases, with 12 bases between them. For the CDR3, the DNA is TGTGCCAGCTCCCCCCGACTTGGCAATGAGCAGTTCTTC. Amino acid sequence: CASSPRLGNEQFF.

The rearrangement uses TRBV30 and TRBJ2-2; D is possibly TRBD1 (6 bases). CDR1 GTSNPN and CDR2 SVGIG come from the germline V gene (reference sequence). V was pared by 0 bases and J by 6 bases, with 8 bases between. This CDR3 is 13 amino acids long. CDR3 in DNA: TGTGCCTGGAGTGTATACAGGGCCGGGGAGCTGTTTTTT. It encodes CAWSVYRAGELFF. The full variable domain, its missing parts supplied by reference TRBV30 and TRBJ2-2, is SQTIHQWPATLVQPVGSPLSLECTVEGTSNPNLYWYRQAAGRGLQLLFYSVGIGQISSEVPQNLSASRPQDRQFILSSKKLLLSDSGFYLCAWSVYRAGELFFGEGSRLTVL.

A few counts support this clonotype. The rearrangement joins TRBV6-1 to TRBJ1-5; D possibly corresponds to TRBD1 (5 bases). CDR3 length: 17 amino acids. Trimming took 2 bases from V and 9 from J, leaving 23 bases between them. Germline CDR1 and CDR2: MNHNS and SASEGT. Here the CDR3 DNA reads TGTGCCAGCAGTGAAATCGGAGTTGGGGGTACAATCACGCCCCAGCATTTT. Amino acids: CASSEIGVGGTITPQHF.